Below are 11 T cell receptor beta chains sequenced from a single sample in a study of T-cell reconstitution after alpha-beta-depleted transplantation in children. Preparation of the TCRbeta library used unique molecular identifiers. TCRdb used MiXCR to reprocess the PCR reads, holding one entry per CDR3 protein. The sample has roughly 100,000 distinct CDR3 sequences, 6% seen once. Sequencing used PBMCs, mostly from graft donor cells, obtained 60 days after TCRalphabeta/CD19-depleted stem cell transplant. The receptor source for this set is a female patient aged 2 to 10 who had a stem cell transplant for Fanconi anemia, so the T cells may come from the graft donor.

This clonotype was observed many times. The V call is TRBV20-1, the J call TRBJ2-1; TRBD2 might be the D (6 bases). Trimming stripped 6 bases from V and 3 bases from J, with 15 bases between. Germline values: CDR1 DFQATT, CDR2 SNEGSKA (reference sequence). CDR3 size: 14 residues. For the CDR3, the DNA is TGCAGTGCAACCCGGGACTTCCACTACAATGAGCAGTTCTTC. Residues: CSATRDFHYNEQFF.

Concerning this clonotype: Relative to the germline gene, one junction end is altered; a read error may explain this. The chain uses TRBV12-3 or TRBV12-4 and TRBJ2-7; D is undetermined. CDR3 length: 18 amino acids. This CDR3 is CTSSLIGQTPPPAYEQYF. CDR3 DNA: TGTACCAGCAGTTTAATAGGTCAGACCCCGCCGCCGGCCTACGAGCAGTACTTC.

This clonotype was recorded many times. The chain employs TRBV5-6 and TRBJ2-1; D gene ambiguous. Germline assignment: CDR1 SGHDT and CDR2 YYEEEE. Trimming removed 0 bases at V and 9 bases at J, with 4 bases between. The CDR3 has 11 amino acids. The CDR3 region is CASSLGFEQFF. In DNA, the CDR3 is TGTGCCAGCAGCTTGGGTTTTGAGCAGTTCTTC.

This clonotype was seen at least ten times. One junction end does not reproduce the germline sequence, and a read error may be involved. V is TRBV20-1 and J is TRBJ2-7, with a weak D call TRBD2 (5 bases). Germline V lookup: CDR1 DFQATT, CDR2 SNEGSKA (reference sequence). This CDR3 is 11 amino acids long. This chain's CDR3 is CSVRTGYEQYF. As DNA, the CDR3 is TGCAGTGTTAGAACGGGATACGAGCAGTACTTC.

The CDR3 coding sequence is TGTGCCAGCAGTGAAGCTCCGACAGGGGGCCTCAATCAGCCCCAGCATTTT. Translating it yields CASSEAPTGGLNQPQHF. The genes are TRBV6-1 and TRBJ1-5, with 10 bases fitting TRBD1. CDR1 is MNHNS, CDR2 SASEGT, per germline. Trimming at V came to 0 bases and at J to 3 bases, leaving 5 bases not matched to a gene. The CDR3 consists of 17 residues.

This clonotype was detected ten times or more. This chain joins TRBV5-1 and TRBJ2-4; D may correspond to TRBD1 or TRBD2 (5 bases each). CDR3 size: 15 residues. The V end was cut by 0 bases, the J end by 0 bases, with 7 bases between. From germline, CDR1 is SGHRS and CDR2 YFSETQ. CDR3 in amino acids: CASSLDGAAKNIQYF. Here the CDR3 DNA reads TGCGCCAGCAGCTTGGACGGGGCAGCCAAAAACATTCAGTACTTC.

This clonotype was counted ten times or more. The J gene is TRBJ2-1, the V gene TRBV27, with 7 bases aligning to TRBD1. The CDR3 covers 15 residues. Germline CDR1 and CDR2: MNHEY and SMNVEV (reference sequence). Losses at the gene ends were 4 bases for V and 5 bases for J; bases not matched to a gene: 8. CDR3 loop: CASSSRPGQNNEQFF. DNA of the CDR3: TGTGCCAGCAGTTCTCGTCCGGGACAGAACAATGAGCAGTTCTTC.

This clonotype was detected a few times. V is TRBV10-3 and J is TRBJ1-1; D uncertain. Trimming took 2 bases from V and 3 from J, leaving 13 bases between them. The germline gives CDR1 ENHRY, CDR2 SYGVKD. This CDR3 comprises 15 residues. The CDR3 DNA is TGTGCCATCAGTGAGGGACTCCATTTCGACACTGAAGCTTTCTTT. It yields the protein CAISEGLHFDTEAFF.

This clonotype came up many times. The chain has TRBV7-9 and TRBJ1-1, with D perhaps matching TRBD1 (5 bases). This CDR3 region has 12 residues. Germline CDR1 SEHNR, CDR2 FQNEAQ (reference sequence). The V end was cut by 8 bases, the J end by 3 bases, with 10 bases between. The CDR3 region has the DNA TGTGCCAGCGTAGGGGCGTACACTGAAGCTTTCTTT. Its protein product is CASVGAYTEAFF. Full variable domain (rest looked up from reference TRBV7-9 and TRBJ1-1): DTGVSQNPRHKITKRGQNVTFRCDPISEHNRLYWYRQTLGQGPEFLTYFQNEAQLEKSRLLSDRFSAERPKGSFSTLEIQRTEQGDSAMYLCASVGAYTEAFFGQGTRLTVV.

The chain carries TRBV2 and TRBJ2-1; weak D call: TRBD2 (5 bases). V dropped 8 bases and J dropped 10 bases, with 15 bases sitting between them. Germline loops: CDR1 SNHLY, CDR2 FYNNEI. There are 12 residues in the CDR3. CDR3 amino acids: CASGRSLGEQFF. Written as DNA, the CDR3 is TGTGCCAGCGGGAGAAGTTTGGGGGAGCAGTTCTTC.

Many counts were recorded for this clonotype. This chain connects TRBV5-1 to TRBJ2-3; 10 bases are a match to TRBD2. CDR3 length: 13 residues. V lost 0 bases to trimming and J lost 14 bases; unmatched junction nucleotides: 6. Germline values: CDR1 SGHRS, CDR2 YFSETQ. CDR3 sequence: CASSLAGTSVPYF. CDR3 in DNA: TGCGCCAGCAGCTTGGCGGGGACTAGCGTTCCGTATTTT.